The TCR beta chain described here comes from a study of cytomegalovirus exposure and HLA in healthy donors. This CDR3 contains 16 residues. Trimming removed 4 bases from V and 5 bases from J; junction bases left unmatched: 10. Germline loops: CDR1 ENHRY, CDR2 SYGVKD. 60 Vbeta and 13 Jbeta primers were used in PCR. TCRdb keeps only in-frame clones here, not all; method: immunoSEQ multiplex PCR. The sample records roughly 160,000 clones, approximately 79% being singletons. Sequenced sample: PBMCs. This rearrangement joins TRBV10-3 to TRBJ2-7, with 11 bases lining up with TRBD2. The sequence derives from a man between 35 and 55 years old in good health and CMV-seronegative. The chain's CDR3 is CAISGLSGRASDEQYF. CDR3 nucleotides: TGTGCCATCAGTGGGCTTAGCGGGAGGGCCTCAGACGAGCAGTACTTC.